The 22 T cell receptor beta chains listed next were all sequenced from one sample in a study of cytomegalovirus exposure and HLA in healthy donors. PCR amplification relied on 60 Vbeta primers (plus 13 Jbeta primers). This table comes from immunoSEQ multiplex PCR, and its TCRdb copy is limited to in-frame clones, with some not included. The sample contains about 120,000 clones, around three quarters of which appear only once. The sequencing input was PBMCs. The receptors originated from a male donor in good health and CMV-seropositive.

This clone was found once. CDR3 coding DNA: TGTGCCAGCAGCTGGAGCGGGGGGGAGCAAGAGACCCAGTACTTC. Protein sequence: CASSWSGGEQETQYF. This chain links TRBV7-9 with TRBJ2-5; 10 bases line up with TRBD2. In germline, CDR1 is SEHNR, CDR2 FQNEAQ (reference sequence). The CDR3 is 15 residues long. The junction had 4 bases not matched to a gene; V was cut back by 4 bases and J by 2 bases.

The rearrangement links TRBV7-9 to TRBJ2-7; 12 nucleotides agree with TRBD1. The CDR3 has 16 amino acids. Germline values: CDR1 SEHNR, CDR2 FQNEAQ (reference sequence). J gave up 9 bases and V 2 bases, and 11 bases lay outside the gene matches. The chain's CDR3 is CASSLFPGTGGEWQYF. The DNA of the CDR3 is TGTGCCAGCAGCTTATTCCCCGGGACAGGGGGCGAATGGCAGTACTTC. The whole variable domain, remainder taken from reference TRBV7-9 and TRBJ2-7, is DTGVSQNPRHKITKRGQNVTFRCDPISEHNRLYWYRQTLGQGPEFLTYFQNEAQLEKSRLLSDRFSAERPKGSFSTLEIQRTEQGDSAMYLCASSLFPGTGGEWQYFGPGTRLTVT.

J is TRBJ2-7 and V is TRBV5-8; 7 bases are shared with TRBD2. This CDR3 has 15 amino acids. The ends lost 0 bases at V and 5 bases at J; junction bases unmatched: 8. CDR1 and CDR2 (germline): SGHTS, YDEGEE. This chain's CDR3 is CASSLERGRKHEQYF. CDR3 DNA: TGTGCCAGCAGCTTGGAACGCGGGAGAAAACACGAGCAGTACTTC.

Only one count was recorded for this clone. CDR3 amino acids: CASGRQGMFEQYF. For the CDR3, the DNA is TGTGCCAGCGGTAGACAGGGCATGTTTGAGCAGTACTTC. V usage is TRBV6-1 and J usage is TRBJ2-7; TRBD1 matches 7 bases. The V gene end was trimmed by 8 bases and the J gene end by 7 bases; junction bases not matched to a gene: 11. This CDR3 spans 13 amino acids. Germline-derived CDR1 and CDR2 are MNHNS and SASEGT.

The CDR3 region has the DNA TGTGCCAGCAGCCGGGACTCCTTGGATGAGCAGTTCTTC. This sequence encodes CASSRDSLDEQFF. V and J are TRBV6-5 and TRBJ2-1; D may be TRBD2 (6 bases). Deletions cut 6 bases from V and 8 bases from J, with 14 bases between. Germline lookup yields CDR1 MNHEY and CDR2 SVGAGI. CDR3 length: 13 residues.

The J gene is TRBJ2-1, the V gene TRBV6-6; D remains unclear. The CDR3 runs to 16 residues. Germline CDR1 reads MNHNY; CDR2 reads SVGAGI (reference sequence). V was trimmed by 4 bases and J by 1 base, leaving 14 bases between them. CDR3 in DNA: TGTGCCAGCAGTTCCTCGGTCGCGAATTCCTACAATGAGCAGTTCTTC. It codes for CASSSSVANSYNEQFF.

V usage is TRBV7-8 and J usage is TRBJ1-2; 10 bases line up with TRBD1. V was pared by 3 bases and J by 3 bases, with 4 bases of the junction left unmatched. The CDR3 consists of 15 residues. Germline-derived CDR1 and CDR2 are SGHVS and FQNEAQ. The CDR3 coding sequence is TGTGCCAGCAGCTTTTCCGGGACAGGGGACTATGGCTACACCTTC. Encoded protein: CASSFSGTGDYGYTF.

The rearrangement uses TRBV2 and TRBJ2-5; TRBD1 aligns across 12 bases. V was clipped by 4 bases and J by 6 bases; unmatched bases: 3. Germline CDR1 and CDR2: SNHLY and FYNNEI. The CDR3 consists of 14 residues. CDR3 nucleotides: TGTGCCAGCAGTGCGGGACAGGGGGCGAAGACCCAGTACTTC. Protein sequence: CASSAGQGAKTQYF.

CDR3 sequence reads: CASSPVIAGDLEQFF. In DNA form, the CDR3 reads TGTGCCAGCTCACCGGTAATAGCGGGGGACCTTGAGCAGTTCTTC. The rearrangement uses TRBV18 and TRBJ2-1, with 9 bases fitting TRBD2. V was pared by 3 bases and J by 9 bases, with 9 bases of the junction left unmatched. Germline V lookup: CDR1 KGHSH, CDR2 LQKENI. This CDR3 contains 15 residues. Using reference TRBV18 and TRBJ2-1 for the parts outside the CDR3, the full variable domain is NAGVMQNPRHLVRRRGQEARLRCSPMKGHSHVYWYRQLPEEGLKFMVYLQKENIIDESGMPKERFSAEFPKEGPSILRIQQVVRGDSAAYFCASSPVIAGDLEQFFGPGTRLTVL.

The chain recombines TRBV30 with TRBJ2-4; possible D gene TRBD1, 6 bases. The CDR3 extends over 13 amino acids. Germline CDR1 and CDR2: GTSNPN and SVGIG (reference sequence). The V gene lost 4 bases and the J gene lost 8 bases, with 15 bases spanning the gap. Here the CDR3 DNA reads TGTGCCTGGAACAGGGAATTTGTCGACATTCAGTACTTC. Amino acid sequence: CAWNREFVDIQYF.

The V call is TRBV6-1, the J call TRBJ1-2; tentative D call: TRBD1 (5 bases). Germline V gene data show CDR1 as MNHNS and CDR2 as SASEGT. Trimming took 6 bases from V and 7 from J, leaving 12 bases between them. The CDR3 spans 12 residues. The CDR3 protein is CASRLGDSGYTF. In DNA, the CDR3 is TGTGCCAGCAGGCTCGGGGACTCTGGCTACACCTTC.

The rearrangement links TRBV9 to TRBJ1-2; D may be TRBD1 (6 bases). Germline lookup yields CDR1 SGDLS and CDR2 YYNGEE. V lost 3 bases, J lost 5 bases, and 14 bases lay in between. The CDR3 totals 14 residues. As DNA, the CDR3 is TGTGCCAGCAGCGGCATACAGGGATGGTATGGCTACACCTTC. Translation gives CASSGIQGWYGYTF.

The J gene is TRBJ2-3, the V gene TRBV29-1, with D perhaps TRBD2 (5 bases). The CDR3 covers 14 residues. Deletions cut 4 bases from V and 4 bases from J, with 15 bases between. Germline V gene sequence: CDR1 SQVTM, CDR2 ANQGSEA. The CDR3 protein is CSVAGLLRADTQYF. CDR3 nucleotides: TGCAGCGTTGCCGGACTCCTCCGTGCAGATACGCAGTATTTT.

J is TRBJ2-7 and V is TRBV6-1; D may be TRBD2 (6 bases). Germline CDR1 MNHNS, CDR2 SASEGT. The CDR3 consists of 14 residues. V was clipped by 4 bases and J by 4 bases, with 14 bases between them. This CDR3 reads CASSGRGGRYEQYF. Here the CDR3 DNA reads TGTGCCAGCAGTGGGCGGGGTGGACGATACGAGCAGTACTTC.

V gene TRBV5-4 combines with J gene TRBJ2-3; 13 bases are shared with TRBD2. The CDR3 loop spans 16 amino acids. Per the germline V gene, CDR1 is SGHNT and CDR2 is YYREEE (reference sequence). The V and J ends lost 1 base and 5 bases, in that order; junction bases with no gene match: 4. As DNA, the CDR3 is TGTGCCAGCAGCTTGACTAGCGGGAGGGCCAAAGATACGCAGTATTTT. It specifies CASSLTSGRAKDTQYF.

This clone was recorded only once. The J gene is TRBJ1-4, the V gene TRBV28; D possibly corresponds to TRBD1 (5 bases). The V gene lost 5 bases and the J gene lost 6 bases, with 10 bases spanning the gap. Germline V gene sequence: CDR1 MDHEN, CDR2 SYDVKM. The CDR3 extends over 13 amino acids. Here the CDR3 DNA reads TGTGCCAGCAGTGTGGGGGGGGATGAAAAACTGTTTTTT. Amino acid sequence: CASSVGGDEKLFF.

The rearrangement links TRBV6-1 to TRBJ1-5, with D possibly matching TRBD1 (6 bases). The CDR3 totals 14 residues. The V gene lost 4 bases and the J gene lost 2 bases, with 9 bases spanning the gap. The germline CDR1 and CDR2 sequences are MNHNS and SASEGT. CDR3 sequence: CASSGDIRNQPQHF. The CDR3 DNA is TGTGCCAGCAGTGGGGACATCCGCAATCAGCCCCAGCATTTT.

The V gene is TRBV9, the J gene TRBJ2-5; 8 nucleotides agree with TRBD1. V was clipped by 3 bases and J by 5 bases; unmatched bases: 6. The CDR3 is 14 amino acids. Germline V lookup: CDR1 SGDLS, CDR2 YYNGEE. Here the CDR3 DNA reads TGTGCCAGCAGCGCAAGGACAGGGACGGAGACCCAGTACTTC. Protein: CASSARTGTETQYF.

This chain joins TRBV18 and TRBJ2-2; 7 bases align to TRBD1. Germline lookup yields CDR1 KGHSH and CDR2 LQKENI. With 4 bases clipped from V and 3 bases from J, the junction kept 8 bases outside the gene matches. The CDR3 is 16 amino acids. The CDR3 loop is CASSHTPGQYTGELFF. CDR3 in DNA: TGTGCCAGCTCACACACCCCGGGACAGTACACCGGGGAGCTGTTTTTT.

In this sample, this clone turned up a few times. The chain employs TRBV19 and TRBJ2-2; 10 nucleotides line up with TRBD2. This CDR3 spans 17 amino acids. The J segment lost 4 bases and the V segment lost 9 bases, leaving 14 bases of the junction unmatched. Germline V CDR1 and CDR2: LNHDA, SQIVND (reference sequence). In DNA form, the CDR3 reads TGTGCCAGCAACCCGGCTAGCGGGAGTGACCTCACCGGGGAGCTGTTTTTT. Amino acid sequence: CASNPASGSDLTGELFF.

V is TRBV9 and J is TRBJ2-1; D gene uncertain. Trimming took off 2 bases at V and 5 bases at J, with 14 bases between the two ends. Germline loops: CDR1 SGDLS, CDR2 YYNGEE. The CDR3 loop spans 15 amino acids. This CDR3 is CASSVASSVHNEQFF. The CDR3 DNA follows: TGTGCCAGCAGCGTCGCCTCAAGCGTCCACAATGAGCAGTTCTTC.

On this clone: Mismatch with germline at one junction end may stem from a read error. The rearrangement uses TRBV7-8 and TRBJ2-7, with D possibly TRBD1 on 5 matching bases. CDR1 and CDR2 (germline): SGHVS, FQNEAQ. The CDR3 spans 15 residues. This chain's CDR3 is CANSLSTALSYEQYF. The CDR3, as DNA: TGTGCCAACAGCTTATCGACAGCCCTCTCCTACGAGCAGTACTTC.